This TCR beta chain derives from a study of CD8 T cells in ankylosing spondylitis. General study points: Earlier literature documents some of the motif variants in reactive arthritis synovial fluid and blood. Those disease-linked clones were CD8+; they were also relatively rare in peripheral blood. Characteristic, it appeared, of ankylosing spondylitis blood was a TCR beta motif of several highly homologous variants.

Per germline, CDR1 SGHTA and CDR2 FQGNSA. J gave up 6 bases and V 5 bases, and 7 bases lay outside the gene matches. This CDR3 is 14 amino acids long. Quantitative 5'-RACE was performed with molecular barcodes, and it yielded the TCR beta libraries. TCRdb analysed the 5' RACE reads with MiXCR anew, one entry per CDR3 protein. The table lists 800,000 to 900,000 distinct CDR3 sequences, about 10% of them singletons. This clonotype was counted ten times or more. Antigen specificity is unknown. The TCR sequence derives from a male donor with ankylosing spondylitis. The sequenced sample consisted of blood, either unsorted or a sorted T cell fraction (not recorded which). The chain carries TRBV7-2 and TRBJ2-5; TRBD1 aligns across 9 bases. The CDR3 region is CASSAGQGGKTQYF. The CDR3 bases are TGTGCCAGCAGCGCGGGACAGGGCGGAAAGACCCAGTACTTC. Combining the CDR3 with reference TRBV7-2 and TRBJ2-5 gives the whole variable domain GAGVSQSPSNKVTEKGKDVELRCDPISGHTALYWYRQSLGQGLEFLIYFQGNSAPDKSGLPSDRFSAERTGGSVSTLTIQRTQQEDSAVYLCASSAGQGGKTQYFGPGTRLLVL.